This T cell receptor beta chain was recovered during a study of shared clonotypes between healthy human individuals. At the level of the study: Plates per donor: three CD4 naive, three CD4 memory, two CD8 naive, one CD8 memory. Study conclusions and caveats: Non-shared clonotypes had lower generation probabilities than those shared by all four donors.

Recent acute infections and vaccinations were absent in the healthy HIV-negative adult donors. Per sorted-subset replicate PCR, input was around 220 ng DNA, representing roughly 29,000 T cell genomes. Method: immunoSEQ multiplex PCR; TCRdb's copy keeps in-frame clones and lacks some. The sample carries 600,000 to 700,000 clones, roughly 73% recorded once. Worth noting for this clone: As yet, its antigen is unknown.

The CDR3 length is 13 residues. CDR1 and CDR2 from the germline V gene are SGHDT and YYEEEE. V lost 1 base and J lost 4, with 8 bases in between. Source material: memory CD4+ T cells sorted from blood. As for subset: CD45RA-negative fraction. This TCR came from a woman aged 25 to 39 in good health. This chain uses TRBV5-6 with TRBJ2-5; D may be TRBD2 (7 bases). As DNA, the CDR3 is TGTGCCAGCAGCTTGAGGGGGGGAGAGACCCAGTACTTC. It codes for CASSLRGGETQYF.